The rows below give T cell receptor beta chains drawn from one sample of a study of blood T cell repertoires in COVID-19. Clones were read by immunoSEQ multiplex PCR, and TCRdb kept only the in-frame ones, dropping some. Of about 120,000 clones listed, roughly 80% are singletons. Sequenced sample: peripheral blood. Receptors originate from a man between 65 and 85 years old with acute or convalescent COVID-19. Each CDR3 is given with its conserved first and last residue. Each record gives: J gene, V gene, D gene, clone size, CDR3 length, CDR3 protein, CDR3 DNA. A D gene is named only where the DNA matches it firmly. Clone size is given for some rows only: seen once, a few or many times, or a class if the clone is expanded.

TRBJ2-5,TRBV4-2,.,.,15,CASSQDPLTSETQYF,TGTGCCAGCAGCCAAGACCCCCTAACGTCGGAGACCCAGTACTTC
TRBJ1-4,TRBV7-6,TRBD1,few,15,CASSLYGQANEKLFF,TGTGCCAGCAGCTTATACGGACAGGCTAATGAAAAACTGTTTTTT
TRBJ2-1,TRBV18,.,.,15,CASSPTGTQYNEQFF,TGTGCCAGCTCACCAACAGGGACCCAGTACAATGAGCAGTTCTTC
TRBJ1-1,TRBV28,.,.,13,CASSLWGSRGAFF,TGTGCCAGCAGTTTATGGGGGAGTCGGGGAGCTTTCTTT
TRBJ2-2,TRBV7-2,TRBD2,.,16,CASSLRLAGGNGELFF,TGTGCCAGCAGCCTCCGACTAGCGGGGGGGAACGGGGAGCTGTTTTTT
TRBJ2-1,TRBV7-5,.,.,13,CARSYLEGAEQFF,TGTGCCAGAAGCTACCTCGAGGGGGCTGAGCAGTTCTTC
TRBJ1-1,TRBV2,TRBD1,few,18,CASSEALLGQGGSTEAFF,TGTGCCAGCAGTGAAGCGCTTTTGGGACAGGGAGGGAGTACTGAAGCTTTCTTT
TRBJ2-3,TRBV4-1,TRBD2,.,16,CASSQALAGGTDTQYF,TGCGCCAGCAGCCAGGCGCTAGCGGGAGGAACAGATACGCAGTATTTT
TRBJ1-2,TRBV28,.,.,15,CASSLQLGGDYGYTF,TGTGCCAGCAGTCTTCAATTGGGGGGAGACTATGGCTACACCTTC
TRBJ2-3,TRBV6-6,TRBD2,.,16,CASSPGSGGSTDTQYF,TGTGCCAGCAGTCCCGGTAGCGGGGGGAGCACAGATACGCAGTATTTT
TRBJ2-1,TRBV20-1,.,.,12,CSASPGDSEQFF,TGCAGTGCTAGTCCAGGGGATAGTGAGCAGTTCTTC
TRBJ2-1,TRBV4-1,TRBD2,.,17,CASSLGTSGSSYNEQFF,TGCGCCAGCAGCCTAGGGACTAGCGGGAGTTCATACAATGAGCAGTTCTTC
TRBJ2-5,TRBV9,TRBD1,.,16,CASSVALGQQQETQYF,TGTGCCAGCAGCGTAGCTTTGGGACAGCAACAAGAGACCCAGTACTTC
TRBJ2-5,TRBV4-2,.,.,15,CASSQGQTVQETQYF,TGTGCCAGCAGCCAAGGACAGACCGTACAAGAGACCCAGTACTTC